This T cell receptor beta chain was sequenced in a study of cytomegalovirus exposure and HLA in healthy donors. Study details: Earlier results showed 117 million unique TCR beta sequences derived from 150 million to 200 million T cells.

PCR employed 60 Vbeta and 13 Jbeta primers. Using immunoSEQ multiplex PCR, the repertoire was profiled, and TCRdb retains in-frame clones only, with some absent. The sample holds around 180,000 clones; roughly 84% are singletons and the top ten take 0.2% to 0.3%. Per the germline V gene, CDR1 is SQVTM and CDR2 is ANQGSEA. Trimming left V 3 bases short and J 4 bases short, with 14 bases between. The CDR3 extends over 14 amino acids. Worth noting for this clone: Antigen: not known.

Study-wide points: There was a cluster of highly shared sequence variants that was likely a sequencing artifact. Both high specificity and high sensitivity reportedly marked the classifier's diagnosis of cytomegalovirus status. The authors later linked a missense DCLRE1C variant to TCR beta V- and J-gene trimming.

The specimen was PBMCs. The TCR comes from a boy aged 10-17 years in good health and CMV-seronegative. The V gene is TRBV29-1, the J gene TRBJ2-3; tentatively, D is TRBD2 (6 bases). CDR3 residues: CSVDRQGGADTQYF. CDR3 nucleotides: TGCAGCGTTGACCGGCAGGGAGGCGCAGATACGCAGTATTTT.